These 20 T cell receptor beta chains were all obtained from the same sample, sequenced in a study of shared clonotypes between healthy human individuals. Only in-frame clones appear in the TCRdb table, and some are missing; sequencing was by immunoSEQ multiplex PCR. Here the sample spans 95,000 to 120,000 clones, around 66% being singletons. Sequencing was performed on memory CD8+ T cells sorted from blood. Stated subset: CD45RO+ cells pooled with CCR7-negative TemRA cells. Receptors originate from a woman aged 25 to 39 in good health.

Ten or more counts support this clone. The genes are TRBV30 and TRBJ2-2; D might be TRBD1 (6 bases). CDR1 and CDR2 (germline): GTSNPN, SVGIG (reference sequence). This CDR3 is built from 15 residues. Trimming shortened V by 1 base and J by 3 bases, and 12 bases separated the two germline ends. CDR3 sequence: CAWSAGTSDTGELFF. Here the CDR3 DNA reads TGTGCCTGGAGTGCCGGGACATCTGACACCGGGGAGCTGTTTTTT.

Here the CDR3 reads CASSYTGVHEQYF. CDR3 nucleotides: TGTGCCAGCAGTTATACAGGCGTCCACGAGCAGTACTTC. J is TRBJ2-7 and V is TRBV6-1; tentative D call: TRBD1 (5 bases). The CDR3 extends over 13 amino acids. Germline CDR1 is MNHNS and CDR2 is SASEGT. The V and J ends lost 5 bases and 5 bases respectively, with 13 bases between them.

This clone was seen a few times. This specimen includes other DNA sequences encoding the same CDR3. This chain uses TRBV25-1 with TRBJ2-7, with D hard to call. The V end lost 5 bases, the J end lost 4 bases, and 9 bases lay between the germline ends. The CDR3 contains 12 residues. Germline CDR1 MGHDK, CDR2 SYGVNS. CDR3 sequence: CASSRVSYEQYF. The CDR3 DNA sequence: TGTGCCAGCAGTCGCGTAAGTTACGAGCAGTACTTC.

The CDR3 nucleotides read TGTGCCAGCAGCCAAGAGACAGTATCTGGGGCCAACGTCCTGACTTTC. This gives the protein CASSQETVSGANVLTF. This chain connects TRBV5-4 to TRBJ2-6, with TRBD1 as a possible D gene (5 bases). Trimming removed 4 bases at V and 1 base at J, with 12 bases between. The CDR3 consists of 16 residues. Germline assignment: CDR1 SGHNT and CDR2 YYREEE (reference sequence).

The chain uses TRBV4-1 and TRBJ2-5; unclear D gene. In germline, CDR1 is MGHRA, CDR2 YSYEKL. The CDR3 contains 13 residues. V lost 1 base and J lost 4, with 7 bases in between. DNA of the CDR3: TGCGCCAGCAGCCAAGCAATAGTAGAGACCCAGTACTTC. Translation gives CASSQAIVETQYF.

In its sample, this clone was seen many times. The genes are TRBV4-1 and TRBJ2-3; 14 bases line up with TRBD2. Trimming took 1 base from V and 1 from J; bases not matched to a gene: 4. In germline, CDR1 is MGHRA, CDR2 YSYEKL. The CDR3 loop spans 18 amino acids. CDR3 amino acids: CASSQGRGLAGGTDTQYF. CDR3 in DNA: TGCGCCAGCAGCCAAGGTCGGGGACTAGCGGGAGGCACAGATACGCAGTATTTT.

This clone was detected only a few times. V is TRBV11-1 and J is TRBJ2-5; D unclear. V lost 5 bases and J 2 bases, leaving 15 bases between the germline ends. The CDR3 length is 15 residues. Germline assignment: CDR1 SGHAT and CDR2 FQDESV (reference sequence). The CDR3 is CASSPGVGDQETQYF. The CDR3 bases are TGTGCCAGCAGCCCTGGGGTAGGTGATCAAGAGACCCAGTACTTC.

As concerns this clone: The sample carries other DNA sequences with the same CDR3. V usage is TRBV9 and J usage is TRBJ2-7; a possible D gene is TRBD1 (8 bases). Trimming left V 3 bases short and J 5 bases short, with 15 bases between. This CDR3 region has 14 residues. Germline V lookup: CDR1 SGDLS, CDR2 YYNGEE. The CDR3: CASSADRGGDEQYF. CDR3 nucleotides: TGTGCCAGCAGCGCTGACAGGGGAGGGGACGAGCAGTACTTC.

The chain carries TRBV6-4 and TRBJ2-2; TRBD2 is a possible D gene (5 bases). CDR1 is MRHNA, CDR2 SNTAGT, per germline. The CDR3 runs to 14 residues. Trimming took off 5 bases at V and 4 bases at J, with 11 bases between the two ends. CDR3 region: CASSLAGGTGELFF. The CDR3 DNA reads TGTGCCAGCAGTTTGGCGGGCGGCACCGGGGAGCTGTTTTTT.

The V and J genes are TRBV7-6 and TRBJ2-7; 12 nucleotides align to TRBD2. J was trimmed by 2 bases and V by 5 bases; bases with no gene match: 7. Germline V gene sequence: CDR1 SGHVS, CDR2 FNYEAQ. The length of the CDR3 is 16 residues. The CDR3 protein is CASSQTSGRPPYEQYF. CDR3 sequence (DNA): TGTGCCAGCAGCCAGACTAGCGGGAGACCCCCCTACGAGCAGTACTTC.

This clone was observed a handful of times. This rearrangement joins TRBV6-4 to TRBJ2-6; D is unresolved. Germline CDR1 reads MRHNA; CDR2 reads SNTAGT. This CDR3 contains 15 residues. V lost 5 bases to trimming and J lost 0 bases, with 8 bases between them. Here the CDR3 DNA reads TGTGCCAGCAGTCCCGATGTCTCTGGGGCCAACGTCCTGACTTTC. Residues: CASSPDVSGANVLTF.

The rearrangement uses TRBV25-1 and TRBJ1-1; maybe TRBD1 (5 bases). V lost 4 bases and J lost 2, with 11 bases in between. The CDR3 is 14 residues long. CDR1 is MGHDK, CDR2 SYGVNS, per germline. The DNA for the CDR3 is TGTGCCAGCAGTGGCCAGGGATACAACACTGAAGCTTTCTTT. As protein: CASSGQGYNTEAFF.

This clone was seen repeatedly, ten times or more. The chain recombines TRBV29-1 with TRBJ2-2; a possible D gene is TRBD2 (6 bases). V lost 7 bases, J lost 3 bases, and 18 bases lay in between. This CDR3 contains 15 residues. The V gene's germline CDR1 is SQVTM and CDR2 ANQGSEA. In nucleotides, the CDR3 is TGCAGCGCTAAACTCGGTCCGGGGGACACCGGGGAGCTGTTTTTT. This sequence encodes CSAKLGPGDTGELFF.

The V call is TRBV19, the J call TRBJ2-2; D unclear. Germline loops: CDR1 LNHDA, CDR2 SQIVND (reference sequence). Trimming removed 9 bases from V and 3 bases from J, with 17 bases in between. The CDR3 length is 15 residues. This CDR3 reads CASAAPGSDTGELFF. CDR3 bases: TGTGCCAGCGCGGCCCCCGGGTCGGACACCGGGGAGCTGTTTTTT. Combining the CDR3 with reference TRBV19 and TRBJ2-2 gives the whole variable domain DGGITQSPKYLFRKEGQNVTLSCEQNLNHDAMYWYRQDPGQGLRLIYYSQIVNDFQKGDIAEGYSVSREKKESFPLTVTSAQKNPTAFYLCASAAPGSDTGELFFGEGSRLTVL.

This clone appeared many times. This sequence joins TRBV13 and TRBJ2-6; TRBD2 might be the D (5 bases). This CDR3 spans 15 amino acids. Looked up from germline, CDR1 is PRHDT and CDR2 is FYEKMQ (reference sequence). V was shortened by 4 bases and J by 4 bases, with 11 bases between the two germline ends. The CDR3 bases are TGTGCCAGCAGCTCGGGGAGTCCCGGGGCCAACGTCCTGACTTTC. Its translation is CASSSGSPGANVLTF.

This clone has at least ten counts. One end of the junction is discordant with germline, which a read error may explain. The rearrangement links TRBV6-1 to TRBJ2-7; 11 positions match TRBD2. The CDR3 is 15 residues long. CDR1 and CDR2 (germline): MNHNS, SASEGT. The CDR3 loop reads CASSGTSGSSHEQYF. For the CDR3, the DNA is TGTGCCAGCAGTGGGACTAGCGGGTCCTCCCACGAGCAGTACTTC.

The table lists this clone with a few counts. The V call is TRBV9, the J call TRBJ2-3; D is uncertain. CDR1 is SGDLS and CDR2 is YYNGEE in the germline V gene. V was pared by 0 bases and J by 1 base, with 6 bases between. The CDR3 sequence is 14 residues long. The CDR3 here is CASSVAWGTDTQYF. CDR3 in DNA: TGTGCCAGCAGCGTAGCTTGGGGCACAGATACGCAGTATTTT. Based on the CDR3 plus reference TRBV9 and TRBJ2-3, the full variable domain is DSGVTQTPKHLITATGQRVTLRCSPRSGDLSVYWYQQSLDQGLQFLIQYYNGEERAKGNILERFSAQQFPDLHSELNLSSLELGDSALYFCASSVAWGTDTQYFGPGTRLTVL.

This clone was observed a handful of times. The rearrangement joins TRBV19 to TRBJ1-5, with D possibly being TRBD1 (6 bases). Germline V CDR1 and CDR2: LNHDA, SQIVND (reference sequence). V shed 6 bases and J shed 2 bases, with 17 bases lying between them. The CDR3 extends over 16 amino acids. In nucleotides, the CDR3 is TGTGCCAGTAGAGAAAGTCAGGGGCTTGGCAATCAGCCCCAGCATTTT. The encoded protein is CASRESQGLGNQPQHF.

The chain has TRBV9 and TRBJ2-7; the match to TRBD2 covers 8 bases. CDR3 length: 13 residues. The germline CDR1 and CDR2 sequences are SGDLS and YYNGEE. Unmatched junction bases numbered 5, after V lost 4 bases and J lost 5 bases. The CDR3 DNA is TGTGCCAGCAGCCCGGGAGGGCCCAACGAGCAGTACTTC. Translated, it gives CASSPGGPNEQYF.

V and J are TRBV6-1 and TRBJ2-7, with D perhaps assigned TRBD1 or TRBD2 (5 bases each). This CDR3 region has 13 residues. CDR1 and CDR2 from the germline V gene are MNHNS and SASEGT. Trimming took off 7 bases at V and 6 bases at J, with 16 bases between the two ends. CDR3 protein: CASISGRVAEQYF. CDR3 sequence (DNA): TGTGCCAGCATTTCAGGGAGAGTTGCCGAGCAGTACTTC.